This TCR beta chain was recorded in a study of Ad26.COV2.S vaccination and SARS-CoV-2 variants. Study overall: Intramuscularly, Ad26.COV2.S was given either once or twice, 56 days apart.

Repertoires were generated with immunoSEQ multiplex PCR, while TCRdb's copy carries only in-frame clones and drops some. This table holds 350,000 to 450,000 clones, about 90% found once. About this clone itself: Its antigen is as yet unknown.

Treatment indicated: over 15 received Ad26.COV2.S at low or high dose, single or two shots; five or six received placebo; per-sample allocation not given. Specimen acquisition occurred on day 63 following the initial vaccine or placebo injection. A Boston adult aged 18-55 years was the donor. Study conclusions and caveats: Non-spike TCR breadth showed similarity between vaccine and placebo recipients.

The germline V and J ends were trimmed by 8 bases and 7 bases, with 17 bases remaining between them. The CDR3 runs 13 residues. Germline V gene data show CDR1 as MNHEY and CDR2 as SMNVEV (reference sequence). The source of this sequence is a person aged 18-60 years who received the Ad26.COV2.S COVID-19 vaccine or a placebo. V is TRBV27 and J is TRBJ1-1; perhaps TRBD1 as D (5 bases). The specimen was peripheral blood, collected in a trial of Ad26.COV2.S vaccine versus placebo. DNA of the CDR3: TGTGCCAGCTTCTTAAGTCTAGGGGATGAAGCTTTCTTT. This gives the protein CASFLSLGDEAFF.